The clone carrying this T cell receptor beta chain was seen only a few times. The antigen is undetermined. The data were obtained in a study of blood T cells in healthy people across ages. As for the study in general: Capturing about one barcoded beta molecule per two T cells was achieved by template switching.

Overall study results and limits: Roughly linear age-related decline in beta diversity appeared, significant by age approximately 40.

Every donor gave approximately 10 milliliters of peripheral blood. V lost 7 bases to trimming and J lost 2 bases, with 12 bases between them. The CDR3 spans 13 residues. For the second PCR, which ran for roughly 6 to 12 cycles, a sample-barcoded 5' primer and a J-beta primer mix were used. One entry per CDR3 protein, called by TCRdb with MiXCR from the 5' RACE reads. The sample consists of under 1 million distinct CDR3 sequences, around 43% of them appearing once. The sample comprised blood. This chain links TRBV12-3 or TRBV12-4 with TRBJ2-7; TRBD1 is a possible D gene (5 bases). The clonotype originates from a man in his fifties or sixties in good health. CDR3 in DNA: TGTGCCAGCACCAAGGACACCACCTACGAGCAGTACTTC. Protein product: CASTKDTTYEQYF.